The clone carrying this T cell receptor beta chain was counted at least ten times. Its matching antigen is unknown. With 60 Vbeta and 13 Jbeta primers, the PCR was carried out. Assay: immunoSEQ multiplex PCR; the TCRdb copy retains only in-frame clones and omits some. Here the sample spans 90,000 to 120,000 clones, less than 85% being singletons. This sample is part of a study of cytomegalovirus exposure and HLA in healthy donors. Findings and caveats of the study: The presence/absence work took it that sequencing depth was about the same across donors. Later analysis showed most CMV-associated TCR beta chains appearing HLA-restricted. The classifier, whose performance was assessed in both the original and validation cohorts, reportedly diagnosed cytomegalovirus status with high specificity and sensitivity.

The donors comprised healthy bone marrow donors. The sequenced material came from PBMCs. This clonotype was obtained from a man in his late teens or twenties in good health and CMV-seronegative.

The CDR3 here is CASSLGGRLYTGELFF. The DNA of the CDR3 is TGTGCCAGCAGCTTAGGTGGCAGATTATACACCGGGGAGCTGTTTTTT. The chain has TRBV7-6 and TRBJ2-2; D gene unclear. CDR1 SGHVS and CDR2 FNYEAQ come from the germline V gene. V lost 1 base and J lost 3, with 12 bases in between. This CDR3 comprises 16 residues.